This entry lists 8 T cell receptor beta chains sequenced from one sample in a study of spatial heterogeneity in lung cancer. TCRdb reanalysed the 5' RACE reads using MiXCR and keeps one entry per CDR3 protein. This sample has about 23,000 distinct CDR3 sequences, with 4.7% found just once. Time point meaning: sample taken at primary tumor resection. Extraction of whole RNA from tumor, nontumor lung or frozen PBMC preceded unsorted sequencing. Material: PBMCs, obtained at surgery. All receptors derive from a male donor with early-stage non-small cell lung cancer.

In its sample, this clonotype was seen many times. Here the CDR3 reads CASSSGTGRSPLHF. In nucleotides, the CDR3 is TGCGCCAGCAGCTCCGGGACAGGGCGTTCACCCCTCCACTTT. The chain joins TRBV5-1 to TRBJ1-6; 9 bases are a match to TRBD1. Germline assignment: CDR1 SGHRS and CDR2 YFSETQ. J lost 9 bases, V lost 3 bases, and 4 bases had no gene match. The CDR3 loop spans 14 amino acids. Complete variable domain (other parts from reference TRBV5-1 and TRBJ1-6): KAGVTQTPRYLIKTRGQQVTLSCSPISGHRSVSWYQQTPGQGLQFLFEYFSETQRNKGNFPGRFSGRQFSNSRSEMNVSTLELGDSALYLCASSSGTGRSPLHFGNGTRLTVT.

Sample share makes this clonotype medium-sized. The V gene is TRBV7-9, the J gene TRBJ1-5; D perhaps matches TRBD1 (6 bases). The V and J ends lost 5 bases and 9 bases respectively, with 17 bases between them. The CDR3 is made up of 14 amino acids. From germline, CDR1 is SEHNR and CDR2 FQNEAQ (reference sequence). The CDR3 sequence: CASSRQEPGGPQHF. For the CDR3, the DNA is TGTGCCAGCAGCCGACAGGAGCCGGGGGGGCCCCAGCATTTT.

The J gene is TRBJ1-5, the V gene TRBV6-2 or TRBV6-3; the D gene is possibly TRBD1 (5 bases). Trimming removed 0 bases at V and 5 bases at J, with 11 bases between. This CDR3 has 15 residues. Germline loops: CDR1 MNHEY, CDR2 SVGEGT. CDR3: CASSYSTRDHQPQHF. DNA of the CDR3: TGTGCCAGCAGTTACTCGACCAGGGACCATCAGCCCCAGCATTTT.

By its share, this clonotype is medium-sized. V and J are TRBV12-3 or TRBV12-4 and TRBJ2-1; tentatively, D is TRBD2 (6 bases). V was cut by 8 bases and J by 14 bases, with 34 bases left in between. The CDR3 length is 17 residues. The CDR3 sequence is CASLAGNSIPPMSMKFF. CDR3 sequence (DNA): TGTGCCAGCCTTGCGGGGAATTCAATCCCTCCAATGAGCATGAAGTTCTTC.

This clonotype was detected ten times or more. CDR3 nucleotides: TGCGCCAGCAGCTTGGGGACAGGGTCCAATTCACCCCTCCACTTT. The encoded protein is CASSLGTGSNSPLHF. This sequence joins TRBV5-1 and TRBJ1-6; 8 nucleotides match TRBD1. V was pared by 0 bases and J by 7 bases, with 3 bases of the junction left unmatched. Germline CDR1 SGHRS, CDR2 YFSETQ. The CDR3 consists of 15 residues. Filled out from reference TRBV5-1 and TRBJ1-6, the complete variable domain reads KAGVTQTPRYLIKTRGQQVTLSCSPISGHRSVSWYQQTPGQGLQFLFEYFSETQRNKGNFPGRFSGRQFSNSRSEMNVSTLELGDSALYLCASSLGTGSNSPLHFGNGTRLTVT.

This clonotype came up many times. This chain joins TRBV5-1 and TRBJ1-1; 9 bases align to TRBD1. Germline V gene lookup returns CDR1 SGHRS and CDR2 YFSETQ. The CDR3 contains 14 residues. Trimming cost V 0 bases and J 5 bases; bases outside gene matches: 2. For the CDR3, the DNA is TGCGCCAGCAGCTTGGGGGACAGGGCTACTGAAGCTTTCTTT. It specifies CASSLGDRATEAFF.

The table lists this clonotype with many counts. The chain couples TRBV7-2 to TRBJ1-1, with 7 bases fitting TRBD1. V lost 3 bases and J lost 0; bases outside the gene matches: 1. CDR1 and CDR2 from the germline V gene are SGHTA and FQGNSA. The CDR3 runs to 14 residues. The chain's CDR3 is CASSFGTVNTEAFF. The CDR3, as DNA: TGTGCCAGCAGCTTTGGGACAGTGAACACTGAAGCTTTCTTT.

This clonotype was seen ten or more times. The genes are TRBV29-1 and TRBJ1-6; 10 nucleotides match TRBD1. This CDR3 is 13 amino acids long. Per the germline V gene, CDR1 is SQVTM and CDR2 is ANQGSEA. V gave up 4 bases and J gave up 9 bases; unmatched junction bases: 3. The CDR3 coding sequence is TGCAGCGTTGCGAGGGACAGGGGTTCACCCCTCCACTTT. Protein product: CSVARDRGSPLHF.